This T cell receptor beta chain was documented in a study of T cell changes during pregnancy in multiple sclerosis (dated by TCRdb to the late 2010s). Some background on the complete study: The study examined how the T cell repertoire changed over the course of pregnancy in women with multiple sclerosis.

Comment on this clone: Its recognized antigen is unknown. It has no much larger one-base neighbor in the sample; base qualities were not kept.

The method was the immunoSEQ multiplex PCR assay. What TCRdb holds here is the immuneACCESS table cut down to in-frame rearrangements. Part of the clones is not present; checked against another copy, under half of the missing clones reflect an unresolved V gene, and the others are unexplained. For this sample the table gives some 37,000 clones, of which roughly 91% were detected only once. The ten largest clones represent around 0.62% of the sample. This specimen consisted of CD4+ T cells from peripheral blood mononuclear cells, obtained in the first trimester of pregnancy. This receptor was taken from a female donor with multiple sclerosis, enrolled in a pregnancy study.

The DNA is as follows: TGTGCCAGCAGTCATCCACAGGGGCTAGCCTATGGCTACACCTTC. This is translated as CASSHPQGLAYGYTF. The chain employs TRBV28 and TRBJ1-2, and 7 bases in between align with TRBD1. The germline V end is reduced by 5 bases and the J end by 4 bases; junction bases left unmatched: 10. The CDR3 spans 15 residues, from the cysteine through the phenylalanine. This entry keeps only the CDR3 DNA: 45 bases, framed from base 1. CDR1 MDHEN and CDR2 SYDVKM were looked up in the germline V gene.